This paragraph covers one T cell receptor beta chain sequence. What it binds is unknown. Treatment: oral pan-JAK inhibitor, 5-10 mg twice daily. Looked up from germline, CDR1 is GTSNPN and CDR2 is SVGIG (reference sequence). V lost 3 bases and J lost 3; bases outside the gene matches: 7. The CDR3 sequence is 14 residues long. The data originate from a study of CD8+ T cells in alopecia areata. Overall study: Affected scalp percentage set treated patients' severity scores. Study-level findings and limits: Links between baseline CD8+ expansion and response need larger treated cohorts. When scalp samples are sequenced, resident alphabeta T cells of normal skin are also captured. In scalp, tofacitinib significantly decreased clonality and expanded CD8+ clones among the top 100.

Investigators isolated RNA and reverse transcribed it into cDNA to act as the sequencing template. Profiled with immunoSEQ multiplex PCR; TCRdb holds only in-frame clones, not every one. The sample gives some 170,000 clones, about 61% of which show up once; under 20% is in the top ten. Material: CD4+ T cells sorted from blood, obtained at approximately week 60, from a patient treated with tofacitinib. The V gene is TRBV30, the J gene TRBJ2-7; TRBD1 matches at 8 bases. This TCR was recovered from a human donor with alopecia areata. The DNA for the CDR3 is TGTGCCTGGAGAAGGACAGGGCCCCTCTACGAGCAGTACTTC. Translated, it gives CAWRRTGPLYEQYF.